This TCR beta chain was sequenced in a study of blood T cell repertoires in COVID-19. V gave up 3 bases and J gave up 7 bases, with 9 bases separating them. The CDR3 runs to 12 residues. Germline loops: CDR1 SGHTA, CDR2 FQGNSA. Method: immunoSEQ multiplex PCR; TCRdb's copy keeps in-frame clones and lacks some. The sample shows fewer than 350,000 clones, roughly 85% of them seen only once. Researchers sorted participants into cohorts using their self-reported clinical history. What was sequenced was PBMCs or T cells enriched from blood (not recorded which). The gene calls are TRBV7-2 and TRBJ1-1; possibly TRBD1 for D (5 bases). The TCR originated in a woman aged 45-60 years who had recovered from COVID-19. CDR3 DNA sequence: TGTGCCAGCAGCTTTTTCCAGGGTGAAGCTTTCTTT. Protein product: CASSFFQGEAFF.